Listed here are 22 T cell receptor beta chains from one sample, sequenced in a study of control samples from healthy donors and cancer patients. Sequencing used immunoSEQ multiplex PCR; TCRdb keeps in-frame clones, though not all of them. Seen here are 150,000 to 200,000 clones, 80% to 90% observed once, and the top ten hold 4.5% to 6%. Sequencing used blood. The source of these receptors is a woman in her twenties or thirties in good health.

The chain joins TRBV29-1 to TRBJ1-4, with 8 bases identical to TRBD1. In germline, CDR1 is SQVTM, CDR2 ANQGSEA. Trimming cost V 7 bases and J 8 bases; bases outside gene matches: 6. There are 12 residues in the CDR3. Written as DNA, the CDR3 is TGCAGCGCAGGACAGGGCGGAGAAAAACTGTTTTTT. Protein product: CSAGQGGEKLFF.

This chain connects TRBV30 to TRBJ2-4; D is perhaps TRBD1 (6 bases). Germline assignment: CDR1 GTSNPN and CDR2 SVGIG (reference sequence). The ends were cut back, 6 bases at V and 3 bases at J, with 12 bases in the middle. CDR3 length: 13 amino acids. In DNA, the CDR3 is TGTGCCTGCCAGGGGAAGGTCAAAAACATTCAGTACTTC. Translated, it gives CACQGKVKNIQYF.

The chain has TRBV7-9 and TRBJ2-1, with D hard to call. The germline gives CDR1 SEHNR, CDR2 FQNEAQ (reference sequence). V shed 1 base and J shed 5 bases, with 6 bases lying between them. The CDR3 sequence is 13 residues long. The CDR3 nucleotides are TGTGCCAGCAGCTTAGGGCAAAACAATGAGCAGTTCTTC. Its protein is CASSLGQNNEQFF.

This chain joins TRBV6-5 and TRBJ2-1; 10 nucleotides line up with TRBD1. Germline V gives CDR1 MNHEY, CDR2 SVGAGI. Losses at the gene ends were 0 bases for V and 7 bases for J; bases not matched to a gene: 3. The CDR3 is made up of 15 amino acids. CDR3 protein: CASSYSGQGTNEQFF. CDR3 nucleotides: TGTGCCAGCAGTTACTCGGGACAGGGGACGAATGAGCAGTTCTTC.

The chain joins TRBV11-2 to TRBJ1-1; D ambiguous. This CDR3 contains 13 residues. The V gene's germline CDR1 is SGHAT and CDR2 FQNNGV. The ends were cut back, 2 bases at V and 8 bases at J, with 12 bases in the middle. As DNA, the CDR3 is TGTGCCAGCAGCTTACCCCACCGTTTAGAAGCTTTCTTT. It yields the protein CASSLPHRLEAFF. The full variable domain, completed using reference TRBV11-2 and TRBJ1-1, is EAGVAQSPRYKIIEKRQSVAFWCNPISGHATLYWYQQILGQGPKLLIQFQNNGVVDDSQLPKDRFSAERLKGVDSTLKIQPAKLEDSAVYLCASSLPHRLEAFFGQGTRLTVV.

This clone was recorded only once. V is TRBV5-1 and J is TRBJ1-4, with 7 bases identical to TRBD1. Germline CDR1 SGHRS, CDR2 YFSETQ. The V and J ends lost 4 bases and 5 bases, in that order; junction bases with no gene match: 5. The CDR3 is made up of 14 amino acids. The CDR3 DNA is TGCGCCAGCAGCGCAGGGACAGCGAATGAAAAACTGTTTTTT. Its translation: CASSAGTANEKLFF.

J is TRBJ1-5 and V is TRBV24-1, with D tentatively TRBD1 (6 bases). CDR1 and CDR2 (germline): KGHDR, SFDVKD. The CDR3 spans 14 residues. Between the trimmed V and J ends, which lost 3 bases and 5 bases, there was a span of 10 bases. The CDR3 nucleotides are TGTGCCACCAGTGATCCACAGGGCTATCAGCCCCAGCATTTT. It codes for CATSDPQGYQPQHF.

The chain couples TRBV5-4 to TRBJ2-1, with D unresolved. The CDR3 has 14 residues. Germline CDR1 SGHNT, CDR2 YYREEE (reference sequence). V was trimmed by 5 bases and J by 5 bases, leaving 14 bases between them. The CDR3 coding sequence is TGTGCCAGCAGTTTCCAGCTGGGTGACAATGAGCAGTTCTTC. Amino acids: CASSFQLGDNEQFF.

This clone was seen once. V usage is TRBV7-9 and J usage is TRBJ1-1, with TRBD1 matching 7 bases. Unmatched junction bases numbered 9, after V lost 4 bases and J lost 7 bases. Germline CDR1 and CDR2: SEHNR and FQNEAQ (reference sequence). This CDR3 has 14 residues. The CDR3 DNA follows: TGTGCCAGCAGCTCCCGCGGGACAGTTGATGAAGCTTTCTTT. Residues: CASSSRGTVDEAFF. The variable domain in full, completed from reference TRBV7-9 and TRBJ1-1, reads DTGVSQNPRHKITKRGQNVTFRCDPISEHNRLYWYRQTLGQGPEFLTYFQNEAQLEKSRLLSDRFSAERPKGSFSTLEIQRTEQGDSAMYLCASSSRGTVDEAFFGQGTRLTVV.

This chain uses TRBV2 with TRBJ1-1, with a possible D match to TRBD1 (5 bases). Germline CDR1 and CDR2: SNHLY and FYNNEI. V was pared by 6 bases and J by 4 bases, with 15 bases between. This CDR3 is 14 amino acids long. The CDR3 region is CASSPGGKVTEAFF. In DNA, the CDR3 is TGTGCCAGCAGCCCCGGGGGAAAGGTCACTGAAGCTTTCTTT.

The rearrangement uses TRBV9 and TRBJ2-2; TRBD2 is a possible D gene (5 bases). CDR1 is SGDLS and CDR2 is YYNGEE in the germline V gene. The CDR3 consists of 12 residues. V lost 6 bases to trimming and J lost 3 bases, with 6 bases between them. DNA for the CDR3: TGTGCCAGCATGGAGGACACCGGGGAGCTGTTTTTT. It translates to CASMEDTGELFF. The whole variable domain, remainder taken from reference TRBV9 and TRBJ2-2, is DSGVTQTPKHLITATGQRVTLRCSPRSGDLSVYWYQQSLDQGLQFLIQYYNGEERAKGNILERFSAQQFPDLHSELNLSSLELGDSALYFCASMEDTGELFFGEGSRLTVL.

This clone has more than one count but fewer than ten. V is TRBV10-2 and J is TRBJ1-3; 8 bases fit TRBD1. J lost 0 bases, V lost 1 base, and 5 bases had no gene match. The CDR3 covers 17 residues. In germline, CDR1 is WSHSY, CDR2 SAAADI. The CDR3 DNA follows: TGCGCCAGCAGTGAGTGGGGGACAGGACTCTCTGGAAACACCATATATTTT. Translated, it gives CASSEWGTGLSGNTIYF.

The table lists this clone with a count of one. The chain recombines TRBV7-2 with TRBJ2-7; 9 bases fit TRBD2. With V trimmed by 4 bases and J by 2 bases, 3 bases remained unmatched. This CDR3 is built from 14 residues. Germline-derived CDR1 and CDR2 are SGHTA and FQGNSA. The CDR3 bases are TGTGCCAGCAGCTCCATAGCGGGAGCCTACGAGCAGTACTTC. Encoded protein: CASSSIAGAYEQYF.

The rearrangement joins TRBV27 to TRBJ2-6, with 7 positions matching TRBD1. V shed 3 bases, J shed 2 bases, and the junction held 7 bases outside the gene matches. The CDR3 has 17 residues. CDR1 is MNHEY and CDR2 is SMNVEV in the germline V gene (reference sequence). CDR3 residues: CASSLAGTAAGANVLTF. CDR3 DNA sequence: TGTGCCAGCAGTTTGGCTGGGACAGCCGCTGGGGCCAACGTCCTGACTTTC.

This chain joins TRBV9 and TRBJ1-2; D is uncertain. From germline, CDR1 is SGDLS and CDR2 YYNGEE. Trimming stripped 4 bases from V and 4 bases from J, with 14 bases between. The CDR3 sequence is 14 residues long. The CDR3 spells CASSSHGESYGYTF. The CDR3 bases are TGTGCCAGCAGCTCTCACGGGGAAAGCTATGGCTACACCTTC. Supplemented by reference TRBV9 and TRBJ1-2, the full variable domain reads DSGVTQTPKHLITATGQRVTLRCSPRSGDLSVYWYQQSLDQGLQFLIQYYNGEERAKGNILERFSAQQFPDLHSELNLSSLELGDSALYFCASSSHGESYGYTFGSGTRLTVV.

Here the CDR3 DNA reads TGTGCCAGCATTCAGCGGGAGACTGCCGGCACAGATACGCAGTATTTT. Residues: CASIQRETAGTDTQYF. V is TRBV2 and J is TRBJ2-3; 8 positions agree with TRBD2. J lost 1 base, V lost 7 bases, and 10 bases had no gene match. The CDR3 has 16 residues. Germline CDR1 SNHLY, CDR2 FYNNEI.

This rearrangement joins TRBV6-5 to TRBJ2-4; 8 positions agree with TRBD1. Trimming removed 4 bases from V and 4 bases from J; junction bases left unmatched: 0. This CDR3 region has 13 residues. The germline CDR1 and CDR2 sequences are MNHEY and SVGAGI. The CDR3 DNA reads TGTGCCAGCAGTTGGACAGGGAAAAACATTCAGTACTTC. The encoded protein is CASSWTGKNIQYF.

In its sample, this clone was seen once. The V gene is TRBV18, the J gene TRBJ1-5; 7 positions agree with TRBD1. Trimming at V came to 3 bases and at J to 6 bases, leaving 5 bases not matched to a gene. CDR3 length equals 14 residues. The germline CDR1 and CDR2 sequences are KGHSH and LQKENI. The CDR3, as DNA: TGTGCCAGCTCACCGAAGGGGGCCGGTCAGCCCCAGCATTTT. Translating gives CASSPKGAGQPQHF.

The genes are TRBV28 and TRBJ2-2, with D possibly being TRBD1 (5 bases). With 8 bases removed from V and 4 bases from J, the gap between germline ends came to 17 bases. The germline CDR1 and CDR2 sequences are MDHEN and SYDVKM. This CDR3 region has 15 residues. As DNA, the CDR3 is TGTGCCAGCCTGAGAGTAGGGGTGGTCACCGGGGAGCTGTTTTTT. It translates to CASLRVGVVTGELFF.

The count of this clone is one. This chain joins TRBV11-3 and TRBJ2-7, with D possibly matching TRBD2 (7 bases). The V end was cut by 1 base, the J end by 0 bases, with 25 bases between. The CDR3 runs to 20 residues. Germline V gene sequence: CDR1 SGHNT, CDR2 YENEEA. CDR3 coding DNA: TGTGCCAGCAGCTTAGGGTCCTACAGGGAGGGGCGGGGTAGCTCCTACGAGCAGTACTTC. Protein: CASSLGSYREGRGSSYEQYF.

The sample holds a few counts of this clone. The rearrangement links TRBV19 to TRBJ2-5; 13 bases agree with TRBD2. Germline CDR1 reads LNHDA; CDR2 reads SQIVND (reference sequence). This CDR3 contains 15 residues. V dropped 5 bases and J dropped 5; count of bases not matched to a gene: 5. Here the CDR3 DNA reads TGTGCCAGTAGTCCCCCGGGACTAGCGGGGGAGACCCAGTACTTC. Translated, it gives CASSPPGLAGETQYF.

The genes are TRBV18 and TRBJ1-1; a possible D gene is TRBD1 (5 bases). There are 15 residues in the CDR3. CDR1 and CDR2 (germline): KGHSH, LQKENI. V lost 3 bases and J lost 5, with 16 bases in between. CDR3 protein: CASSPGQGVWTEAFF. For the CDR3, the DNA is TGTGCCAGCTCACCGGGGCAGGGCGTCTGGACTGAAGCTTTCTTT.